Listed here is a single T cell receptor (beta chain). These data are taken from a study of cytomegalovirus exposure and HLA in healthy donors. Trimming cost V 7 bases and J 5 bases, with 20 bases left between them. The germline V gene has CDR1 LNHDA and CDR2 SQIVND (reference sequence). The CDR3 runs 16 residues. The study ran its PCR with 60 Vbeta and 13 Jbeta primers. TCRdb's copy holds only in-frame clones and misses some; the assay was immunoSEQ multiplex PCR. The sample lists fewer than 150,000 clones, roughly 80% occurring once. This clonotype was obtained from a man aged 40-49 years in good health and CMV-seronegative. Input material: PBMCs. The rearrangement joins TRBV19 to TRBJ1-4, with D possibly matching TRBD1 (6 bases). Written as DNA, the CDR3 is TGTGCCAGTAACCCCCCAGGGGCAGCTTCAAATGAAAAACTGTTTTTT. Its translation is CASNPPGAASNEKLFF.